This TCR beta chain was identified in a study of shared clonotypes between healthy human individuals (dated by TCRdb to about 2020). In terms of the full investigation: A few men and a couple of women, aged 18 to 49 years, made up the cohort. Per donor, three plates each were used for CD4 naive and CD4 memory, two for CD8 naive, and one for CD8 memory. To estimate repertoire size and how much clonotype sharing occurs between individuals, the study deeply sequenced the blood TCR repertoires of about five healthy adults. Libraries were prepared and TCR repertoires were sequenced by different laboratories using diverse techniques, in order to increase sequencing depth and limit assay-specific biases. Each donor's leukapheresis produced roughly between roughly 0.85 and 10 billion PBMCs. Findings and caveats that apply to the study as a whole: Clonotypes shared by all four sorted-subset donors showed higher generation probabilities than non-shared clonotypes. Pairwise subsampling led to the expectation that sequencing depth would affect the degree of clonotype sharing among donors. The small number of donors limited the genetic and exposure-history diversity represented. Sampling was limited to blood, and TCR repertoires in tissue likely differ from TCR repertoires in blood. Rarefaction of sorted-subset datasets indicated incomplete sequencing despite the large sequencing depth. Larger estimated clonotype richness was generally found for naive subsets than for memory subsets. About 4.5% of naive CD4, 3.5% of naive CD8, about 2.5% of memory CD4, and more than 0.35% of memory CD8 clonotypes were shared across several donors.

CD8 naive samples consisted of CD45RO-negative cells that were positively selected for CCR7, yielding a CD45RA+CCR7+ population without TemRA cells. The donors were healthy, HIV-negative adults with no recently reported acute infections or vaccinations. Only Caucasian adults living in Nashville, Tennessee, USA were represented among the donors. Blood was obtained by leukapheresis, after which PBMCs were separated by Ficoll-Histopaque density gradient centrifugation and cryopreserved in liquid nitrogen vapor phase. Purity and quantity of every magnetically sorted T cell population were checked by analytical flow cytometry. Genomic DNA was isolated from every sorted fraction and measured by UV absorbance on a Nanodrop 2000c. Concerning this clone: Which antigen it targets is not known. The sample holds no much larger clone one base away, and base qualities are not on file.

The germline ends are 10 bases apart after V is trimmed by 0 bases and J by 5 bases. The CDR3 runs 15 residues from the cysteine to the phenylalanine. Only the CDR3 part of the read is kept: 45 bases, read in frame from the first base. The germline V gene gives CDR1 as MGHDK and CDR2 as SYGVNS. TCR CDR3 regions were amplified from genomic DNA by multiplex PCR using the deep immunoSEQ assay. Extracted genomic DNA from each cell subset was spread evenly across all wells of several immunoSEQ 96-well plates, with each plate serving as a replicate. For sorted subsets, around 200 ng genomic DNA, equal to about 30,000 T cell genomes, was loaded into each replicate PCR. Purified libraries were quantified with a Qubit 3.0 fluorometer, sized on a Bioanalyzer 2100, and re-quantified with the KAPA Library Quantification kit. Each immunoSEQ 96-well plate was sequenced on its own single-read 150-cycle Illumina NextSeq 550 flow cell. In the original analysis: Because the immunoSEQ output included only junctional sequences and no quality scores, the filtering could not be the same as the filtering used for full-length reads. Sequences were annotated with PyIR, a Python wrapper for IgBLAST v1.9, using IMGT germline references to assign V/J genes and CDR3. Reads with weak V/J assignments (E-value above 1e-6), missing CDR3, stop codons, out-of-frame junctions, or ambiguous translated residues were removed. V3J clonotypes were defined as sequences sharing an identical inferred V gene, J gene, and CDR3 amino acid sequence. Percentage overlap between repertoires was computed as shared unique clonotypes divided by the size of the smaller repertoire. RTK rarefaction, the Chao1 estimator, and Recon v2.1 estimates of unobserved clonotypes were used to assess repertoire richness. Generation probabilities for all TCRbeta clonotypes obtained by the gDNA method from a handful of donors were computed using OLGA. TCRdb holds this immuneACCESS table with in-frame rearrangements only. Some clones are missing; in checked studies, unresolved V genes explain under half, and the rest has no known cause. For V, J and clone size, that table is used; D and trimming come from the DNA. Within this sample are some 2,000,000 clones, with less than 95% of them counted one time only. Of the sample, more than 0.95% falls within the top ten clones.

The rearranged segments are TRBV25-1 and TRBJ2-2, with the D gene too uncertain to name. Sequenced material: naive CD8+ T cells sorted from blood. The cell subset or site label corresponds to: CD45RA+CCR7+. This TCR came from a man aged 18 to 30 in good health. This receptor has the CDR3 CASSEYGGVTGELFF. The nucleotides are TGTGCCAGCAGTGAATATGGCGGAGTAACCGGGGAGCTGTTTTTT.